This TCR beta chain was obtained from a study of T cells in Graves' hyperthyroidism and ophthalmopathy. The source material, RNA transcripts, was used to amplify TCR beta CDR3 regions. Carried out on the TCR CDR3, a first-round RT-PCR used the HTBI primer set. TCRdb processed the multiplex PCR reads anew with MiXCR; each CDR3 protein has one entry. Altogether some 460,000 distinct CDR3 sequences are present, 15% to 18% being singletons, with the ten largest covering around 7%. There are many counts of this clonotype. In germline, CDR1 is SNHLY, CDR2 FYNNEI. V trimming: 1 base; J trimming: 8 bases; junction bases outside the gene matches: 2. The CDR3 sequence is 13 residues long.

The source material was blood. The sequence came from a young woman with Graves' hyperthyroidism. The rearrangement joins TRBV2 to TRBJ2-1; 7 bases are a match to TRBD2. CDR3 nucleotide sequence: TGTGCCAGCAGTGAAGGCGGGGGATATGAGCAGTTCTTC. Its translation: CASSEGGGYEQFF.